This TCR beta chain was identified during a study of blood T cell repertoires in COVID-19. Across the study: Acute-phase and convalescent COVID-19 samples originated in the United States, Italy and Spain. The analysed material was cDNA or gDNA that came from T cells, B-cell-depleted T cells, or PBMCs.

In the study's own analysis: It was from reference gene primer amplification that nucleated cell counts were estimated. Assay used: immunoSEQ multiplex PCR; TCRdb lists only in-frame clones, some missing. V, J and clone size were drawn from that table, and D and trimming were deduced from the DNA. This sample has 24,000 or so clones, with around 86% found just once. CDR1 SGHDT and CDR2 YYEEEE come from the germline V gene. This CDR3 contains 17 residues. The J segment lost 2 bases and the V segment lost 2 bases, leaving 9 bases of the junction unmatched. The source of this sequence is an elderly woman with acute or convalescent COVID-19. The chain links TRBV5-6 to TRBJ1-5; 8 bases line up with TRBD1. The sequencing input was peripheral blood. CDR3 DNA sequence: TGTGCCAGCAGCTTCTATTCAGGGGGCCTGGGCAATCAGCCCCAGCATTTT. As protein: CASSFYSGGLGNQPQHF.